This TCR beta chain was found in a study of cytomegalovirus exposure and HLA in healthy donors. The method was immunoSEQ multiplex PCR; TCRdb's version includes in-frame clones alone and lacks a portion of them. Of about 160,000 clones detected, over 80% appear once; the ten largest clones hold 2% to 2.5%. Germline V gene sequence: CDR1 WNHNN, CDR2 SYGVQD (reference sequence). The CDR3 is 16 residues long. The ends lost 4 bases at V and 5 bases at J; junction bases unmatched: 13. This chain links TRBV10-1 with TRBJ1-2, with 7 bases aligning to TRBD1. The clonotype was recovered from a man under 40 in good health and CMV-seropositive. The sample consisted of PBMCs. The CDR3 here is CASSADRRADSYGYTF. DNA for the CDR3: TGCGCCAGCAGTGCGGACAGGCGGGCTGACTCGTATGGCTACACCTTC.